These T cell receptor beta chains were read from a single sample in a study of blood T cell repertoires in COVID-19. TCRdb keeps only in-frame clones here, not all; method: immunoSEQ multiplex PCR. Among 110,000 to 150,000 clones listed, 80% to 85% were seen once. The sequenced sample was PBMCs or T cells enriched from blood (not recorded which). The receptors here all came from a man in his forties with acute COVID-19. Each CDR3 is given with its conserved first and last residue. Fields, in order: V gene, J gene, D gene, clone size, CDR3 protein, CDR3 DNA. A D gene is named only where the DNA matches it firmly. Some rows mark clone size as missing; the rest say once, few, many or name a class of expanded clone.

>TRBV4-1|TRBJ1-5|.|few
CASSLDWSNPQHF
TGCGCCAGCAGCCTCGATTGGAGTAACCCCCAGCATTTT
>TRBV7-9|TRBJ2-1|.|.
CASSPEDRGNEQFF
TGTGCCAGCAGCCCAGAGGACCGGGGCAATGAGCAGTTCTTC
>TRBV11-2|TRBJ2-2|TRBD1|.
CASSSRDSRNTGELFF
TGTGCCAGCAGCTCCCGGGACAGTCGGAACACCGGGGAGCTGTTTTTT
>TRBV9|TRBJ2-2|.|.
CASSVEGINPGELFF
TGTGCCAGCAGCGTAGAGGGGATCAATCCCGGGGAGCTGTTTTTT
>TRBV7-8|TRBJ1-1|.|.
CASSPVAGMKKPEAFF
TGTGCCAGCAGTCCGGTGGCAGGGATGAAAAAACCTGAAGCTTTCTTT
>TRBV4-1|TRBJ1-1|.|.
CASSQGRQAGNTEAFF
TGCGCCAGCAGCCAAGGGCGCCAGGCGGGGAACACTGAAGCTTTCTTT
>TRBV4-1|TRBJ2-1|TRBD2|.
CASSQASASGDRANEQFF
TGCGCCAGCAGCCAAGCATCGGCTAGCGGGGATCGGGCCAATGAGCAGTTCTTC
>TRBV6-5|TRBJ1-6|.|.
CATPGGWRGNSPLHF
TGTGCCACGCCGGGGGGATGGCGTGGCAATTCACCCCTCCACTTT
>TRBV7-9|TRBJ2-1|TRBD1|once
CASSYTGTGVINEQFF
TGTGCCAGCAGCTACACCGGGACAGGGGTCATCAATGAGCAGTTCTTC
>TRBV5-1|TRBJ1-2|TRBD1|.
CASSSGQGWHGYTF
TGCGCCAGCAGCTCGGGACAGGGATGGCATGGCTACACCTTC
>TRBV13|TRBJ2-1|TRBD2|.
CASSLVRRTSGKRDEQFF
TGTGCCAGCAGCTTAGTCCGGCGGACTAGCGGGAAACGGGATGAGCAGTTCTTC
>TRBV6-4|TRBJ1-5|.|.
CASRSGPYQPQHF
TGTGCCAGCAGGTCAGGTCCCTATCAGCCCCAGCATTTT
>TRBV4-2|TRBJ2-5|TRBD2|.
CASSQRRTSGGETQYF
TGTGCCAGCAGCCAACGCCGGACTAGCGGGGGGGAGACCCAGTACTTC
>TRBV5-1|TRBJ1-1|.|.
CASSLSGANTEAFF
TGCGCCAGCAGCTTGTCAGGGGCGAACACTGAAGCTTTCTTT
>TRBV29-1|TRBJ2-2|.|.
CSVGWGRGNTGELFF
TGCAGCGTTGGGTGGGGGCGCGGAAACACCGGGGAGCTGTTTTTT
>TRBV18|TRBJ1-1|.|.
CASSFAGLNTEAFF
TGTGCCAGCTCATTCGCAGGATTGAACACTGAAGCTTTCTTT
>TRBV3-1/TRBV3-2|TRBJ1-4|.|once
CASSQGPGDEKLFF
TGTGCCAGCAGCCAAGGTCCCGGGGATGAAAAACTGTTTTTT
>TRBV27|TRBJ2-1|.|few
CASSPRLEVDNEQFF
TGTGCCAGCAGTCCCCGACTAGAAGTAGACAATGAGCAGTTCTTC
>TRBV11-3|TRBJ2-1|.|.
CASSLSWANAYNEQFF
TGTGCCAGCAGCTTATCGTGGGCCAACGCCTACAATGAGCAGTTCTTC
>TRBV18|TRBJ1-1|.|.
CASLTSGQGNTEAFF
TGTGCCAGTCTCACATCTGGGCAGGGTAACACTGAAGCTTTCTTT
>TRBV24-1|TRBJ2-2|TRBD1|.
CATSETGSDGELFF
TGTGCCACCAGTGAGACAGGGAGCGACGGGGAGCTGTTTTTT
>TRBV7-9|TRBJ1-6|.|.
CASSLSGDLHF
TGTGCCAGCAGCTTATCCGGGGACCTCCACTTT
>TRBV6-5|TRBJ1-6|.|.
CASRKPDSRSPLHF
TGTGCCAGCAGGAAACCGGACAGTCGGTCACCCCTCCACTTT
>TRBV9|TRBJ1-2|TRBD1|.
CASSQGAGDYGYTF
TGTGCCAGCAGCCAGGGGGCTGGGGACTATGGCTACACCTTC
>TRBV7-9|TRBJ1-1|TRBD1|.
CASSPDRGTNTEAFF
TGTGCCAGCAGCCCCGACAGGGGAACAAACACTGAAGCTTTCTTT
>TRBV6-5|TRBJ1-1|TRBD1|.
CASSFQGTANTEAFF
TGTGCCAGCAGTTTTCAGGGGACAGCGAACACTGAAGCTTTCTTT
>TRBV12-3/TRBV12-4|TRBJ1-2|.|.
CASWQGANYGYTF
TGTGCCAGCTGGCAGGGCGCTAACTATGGCTACACCTTC
>TRBV11-2|TRBJ1-1|TRBD1|.
CASSRRTGEAFF
TGTGCCAGCAGCCGACGGACAGGGGAAGCTTTCTTT
>TRBV7-2|TRBJ2-3|.|.
CASSLDPSGFTDTQYF
TGTGCCAGCAGCTTAGACCCGAGCGGCTTCACAGATACGCAGTATTTT
>TRBV11-2|TRBJ1-2|TRBD1|once
CASSLLTGGYGYTF
TGTGCCAGCAGCTTATTAACAGGGGGCTATGGCTACACCTTC
>TRBV21-1|TRBJ2-1|.|few
CASSKGLSSGRPANEQFF
TGTGCCAGCAGCAAAGGATTGTCTAGCGGGAGGCCGGCGAATGAGCAGTTCTTC
>TRBV7-9|TRBJ2-1|.|.
CASSGGNNEQFF
TGTGCCAGCAGCGGCGGGAACAATGAGCAGTTCTTC
>TRBV6-5|TRBJ2-1|.|.
CASSYSGTASYNEQFF
TGTGCCAGCAGTTACTCGGGGACTGCCTCCTACAATGAGCAGTTCTTC
>TRBV6-4|TRBJ1-1|TRBD1|.
CASRKQGENTEAFF
TGTGCCAGCAGGAAACAGGGGGAGAACACTGAAGCTTTCTTT
>TRBV20-1|TRBJ1-1|.|.
CSAPVNTEAFF
TGCAGTGCTCCCGTGAACACTGAAGCTTTCTTT
>TRBV6-1|TRBJ1-1|.|.
CASSEWQGFMNTEAFF
TGTGCCAGCAGTGAATGGCAGGGGTTCATGAACACTGAAGCTTTCTTT
>TRBV30|TRBJ1-2|TRBD1|.
CAGDRANYGYTF
TGTGCCGGGGACAGGGCTAACTATGGCTACACCTTC
>TRBV6-5|TRBJ1-2|TRBD1|.
CASYDRENYGYTF
TGTGCCAGCTATGACAGGGAGAACTATGGCTACACCTTC
>TRBV19|TRBJ2-2|TRBD2|.
CASSIDPSGARRELFF
TGTGCCAGTAGTATAGACCCTAGCGGGGCCCGCCGGGAGCTGTTTTTT
>TRBV4-1|TRBJ1-1|TRBD1|once
CASSLGDTGGTEAFF
TGCGCCAGCAGCCTGGGGGACACAGGGGGCACTGAAGCTTTCTTT
>TRBV6-4|TRBJ2-2|TRBD1|.
CASSRGQGNTGELFF
TGTGCCAGCAGTCGTGGACAGGGGAACACCGGGGAGCTGTTTTTT
>TRBV23-1|TRBJ2-2|TRBD2|.
CASRTFGTIPGELFF
TGCGCCAGCAGGACGTTTGGGACTATCCCCGGGGAGCTGTTTTTT